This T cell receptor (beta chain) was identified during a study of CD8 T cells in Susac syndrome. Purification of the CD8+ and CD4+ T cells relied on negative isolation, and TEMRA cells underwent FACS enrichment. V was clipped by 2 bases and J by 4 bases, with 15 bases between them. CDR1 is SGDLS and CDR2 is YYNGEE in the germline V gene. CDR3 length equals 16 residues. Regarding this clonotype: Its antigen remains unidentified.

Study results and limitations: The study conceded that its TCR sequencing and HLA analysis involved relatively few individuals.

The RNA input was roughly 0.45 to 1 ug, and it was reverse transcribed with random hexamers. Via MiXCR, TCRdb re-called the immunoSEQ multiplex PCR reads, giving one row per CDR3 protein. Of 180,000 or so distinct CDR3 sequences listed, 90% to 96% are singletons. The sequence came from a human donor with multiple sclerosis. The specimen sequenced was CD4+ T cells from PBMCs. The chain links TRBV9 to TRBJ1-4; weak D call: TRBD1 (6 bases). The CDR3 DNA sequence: TGTGCCAGCAGCGTGACCTTTGGACAGCTTAATGAAAAACTGTTTTTT. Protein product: CASSVTFGQLNEKLFF.